These T cell receptor beta chains were read from a single sample in a study of T cell responses to AZD1222 COVID-19 vaccine. Assay: immunoSEQ multiplex PCR; the TCRdb copy retains only in-frame clones and omits some. The sample records around 110,000 clones, roughly nine tenths being singletons. The source material was peripheral blood, sampled on day 0 of AZD1222 vaccination. The receptors stem from an adult in good health. The CDR3 runs from the conserved cysteine through the conserved F or W. D genes are given only for firm matches.

J	D	V	CDR3
TRBJ2-2	TRBD1	TRBV29-1	CSVGTGVGELFF
TRBJ2-2	-	TRBV7-6	CASSFFGPPNTGELFF
TRBJ2-3	TRBD2	TRBV7-9	CASSLGLSGGAKDTQYF
TRBJ2-7	TRBD1	TRBV9	CASSVTGGATWEQYF
TRBJ2-7	-	TRBV7-3	CASSPYLRSYEQYF
TRBJ1-3	-	TRBV10-3	CAISGNSGNTIYF
TRBJ1-4	TRBD1	TRBV7-9	CASSLATGGSEKLFF
TRBJ1-5	TRBD1	TRBV7-2	CASSPPGGGIGNQPQHF
TRBJ2-7	TRBD1	TRBV7-2	CASSWARDRGYEQYF
TRBJ2-7	-	TRBV7-9	CASSGIGTQVGEQYF
TRBJ1-2	-	TRBV28	CASSVAGFGYGYTF
TRBJ2-1	-	TRBV7-2	CASSLIGIAGPNNEQFF
TRBJ2-7	TRBD2	TRBV11-2	CASSSRPGLAEFYEQYF
TRBJ2-6	-	TRBV24-1	CATSDASPRDSSSGANVLTF
TRBJ2-2	-	TRBV6-6	CASSTGPTHDTGELFF
TRBJ1-5	-	TRBV3-1/TRBV3-2	CASSQDAGRVSQPQHF
TRBJ2-6	TRBD2	TRBV5-1	CASSLSGTRYGTGANVLTF
TRBJ2-1	-	TRBV5-3	CARSLGEGNEQFF
TRBJ1-4	-	TRBV15	CATSRDEGEKLFF
TRBJ1-5	-	TRBV24-1	CATSDHSNQPQHF
TRBJ2-5	TRBD2	TRBV4-2	CASSPRLAGGEETQYF
TRBJ2-5	TRBD2	TRBV5-1	CASSWRLAGVKYQETQYF
TRBJ1-3	-	TRBV7-2	CASSLVGTGNTIYF
TRBJ1-2	-	TRBV15	CATRREPGYGYGYTF
TRBJ1-2	-	TRBV2	CASPLQGPGDGYTF
TRBJ1-2	TRBD1	TRBV7-9	CASSLADRAANYGYTF
TRBJ2-1	TRBD2	TRBV7-2	CASSALAGVGNEQFF
TRBJ1-2	TRBD1	TRBV7-9	CASSRQGGANYGYTF
TRBJ1-2	TRBD1	TRBV7-9	CASSPPDRSNYGYTF
TRBJ1-3	-	TRBV4-3	CASSREQGNTIYF
TRBJ2-7	-	TRBV11-2	CASSIRTGQAYEQYF
TRBJ2-7	-	TRBV11-2	CASSWFDRSYEQYF
TRBJ2-1	-	TRBV7-3	CASSLFAGLNEQFF
TRBJ2-5	-	TRBV10-3	CASGGREGETQYF
TRBJ1-1	TRBD1	TRBV6-2/TRBV6-3	CASSMTGEAFF
TRBJ1-2	-	TRBV25-1	CASSEGTVTNYGYTF
TRBJ1-1	-	TRBV3-1/TRBV3-2	CASSQVFEGRDTEAFF
TRBJ1-5	-	TRBV6-5	CASSYLAGVNQPQHF
TRBJ1-2	-	TRBV9	CASSAARVDF
TRBJ1-3	TRBD1	TRBV7-6	CASSPTKGALSGNTIYF
TRBJ1-5	-	TRBV24-1	CATRLRGGNQPQHF
TRBJ2-7	-	TRBV12-3/TRBV12-4	CASSAGTPHEQYF
TRBJ1-6	-	TRBV19	CASSIQGDSPLHF
TRBJ2-7	-	TRBV28	CASSSGVRSLYF
TRBJ1-2	-	TRBV7-2	CASSLNPQGGGYTF
TRBJ2-2	TRBD2	TRBV5-4	CASSRKTSGRANGELFF
TRBJ1-5	-	TRBV7-2	CASSLAGSNQPQHF
TRBJ1-5	-	TRBV27	CASSLSGVVGNQPQHF
TRBJ1-3	-	TRBV7-3	CASSLNPRNTIYF
TRBJ2-3	-	TRBV19	CAPSWGHLTDTQYF
TRBJ1-2	-	TRBV24-1	CATSDVGTNGGYGYTF
TRBJ2-7	-	TRBV7-9	CASSLSEIYEQYF
TRBJ2-1	TRBD2	TRBV13	CASSHGTSGGEQFF
TRBJ2-7	-	TRBV6-5	CASRDSYEQYF
TRBJ1-1	-	TRBV6-1	CASSEARWGVEAFF